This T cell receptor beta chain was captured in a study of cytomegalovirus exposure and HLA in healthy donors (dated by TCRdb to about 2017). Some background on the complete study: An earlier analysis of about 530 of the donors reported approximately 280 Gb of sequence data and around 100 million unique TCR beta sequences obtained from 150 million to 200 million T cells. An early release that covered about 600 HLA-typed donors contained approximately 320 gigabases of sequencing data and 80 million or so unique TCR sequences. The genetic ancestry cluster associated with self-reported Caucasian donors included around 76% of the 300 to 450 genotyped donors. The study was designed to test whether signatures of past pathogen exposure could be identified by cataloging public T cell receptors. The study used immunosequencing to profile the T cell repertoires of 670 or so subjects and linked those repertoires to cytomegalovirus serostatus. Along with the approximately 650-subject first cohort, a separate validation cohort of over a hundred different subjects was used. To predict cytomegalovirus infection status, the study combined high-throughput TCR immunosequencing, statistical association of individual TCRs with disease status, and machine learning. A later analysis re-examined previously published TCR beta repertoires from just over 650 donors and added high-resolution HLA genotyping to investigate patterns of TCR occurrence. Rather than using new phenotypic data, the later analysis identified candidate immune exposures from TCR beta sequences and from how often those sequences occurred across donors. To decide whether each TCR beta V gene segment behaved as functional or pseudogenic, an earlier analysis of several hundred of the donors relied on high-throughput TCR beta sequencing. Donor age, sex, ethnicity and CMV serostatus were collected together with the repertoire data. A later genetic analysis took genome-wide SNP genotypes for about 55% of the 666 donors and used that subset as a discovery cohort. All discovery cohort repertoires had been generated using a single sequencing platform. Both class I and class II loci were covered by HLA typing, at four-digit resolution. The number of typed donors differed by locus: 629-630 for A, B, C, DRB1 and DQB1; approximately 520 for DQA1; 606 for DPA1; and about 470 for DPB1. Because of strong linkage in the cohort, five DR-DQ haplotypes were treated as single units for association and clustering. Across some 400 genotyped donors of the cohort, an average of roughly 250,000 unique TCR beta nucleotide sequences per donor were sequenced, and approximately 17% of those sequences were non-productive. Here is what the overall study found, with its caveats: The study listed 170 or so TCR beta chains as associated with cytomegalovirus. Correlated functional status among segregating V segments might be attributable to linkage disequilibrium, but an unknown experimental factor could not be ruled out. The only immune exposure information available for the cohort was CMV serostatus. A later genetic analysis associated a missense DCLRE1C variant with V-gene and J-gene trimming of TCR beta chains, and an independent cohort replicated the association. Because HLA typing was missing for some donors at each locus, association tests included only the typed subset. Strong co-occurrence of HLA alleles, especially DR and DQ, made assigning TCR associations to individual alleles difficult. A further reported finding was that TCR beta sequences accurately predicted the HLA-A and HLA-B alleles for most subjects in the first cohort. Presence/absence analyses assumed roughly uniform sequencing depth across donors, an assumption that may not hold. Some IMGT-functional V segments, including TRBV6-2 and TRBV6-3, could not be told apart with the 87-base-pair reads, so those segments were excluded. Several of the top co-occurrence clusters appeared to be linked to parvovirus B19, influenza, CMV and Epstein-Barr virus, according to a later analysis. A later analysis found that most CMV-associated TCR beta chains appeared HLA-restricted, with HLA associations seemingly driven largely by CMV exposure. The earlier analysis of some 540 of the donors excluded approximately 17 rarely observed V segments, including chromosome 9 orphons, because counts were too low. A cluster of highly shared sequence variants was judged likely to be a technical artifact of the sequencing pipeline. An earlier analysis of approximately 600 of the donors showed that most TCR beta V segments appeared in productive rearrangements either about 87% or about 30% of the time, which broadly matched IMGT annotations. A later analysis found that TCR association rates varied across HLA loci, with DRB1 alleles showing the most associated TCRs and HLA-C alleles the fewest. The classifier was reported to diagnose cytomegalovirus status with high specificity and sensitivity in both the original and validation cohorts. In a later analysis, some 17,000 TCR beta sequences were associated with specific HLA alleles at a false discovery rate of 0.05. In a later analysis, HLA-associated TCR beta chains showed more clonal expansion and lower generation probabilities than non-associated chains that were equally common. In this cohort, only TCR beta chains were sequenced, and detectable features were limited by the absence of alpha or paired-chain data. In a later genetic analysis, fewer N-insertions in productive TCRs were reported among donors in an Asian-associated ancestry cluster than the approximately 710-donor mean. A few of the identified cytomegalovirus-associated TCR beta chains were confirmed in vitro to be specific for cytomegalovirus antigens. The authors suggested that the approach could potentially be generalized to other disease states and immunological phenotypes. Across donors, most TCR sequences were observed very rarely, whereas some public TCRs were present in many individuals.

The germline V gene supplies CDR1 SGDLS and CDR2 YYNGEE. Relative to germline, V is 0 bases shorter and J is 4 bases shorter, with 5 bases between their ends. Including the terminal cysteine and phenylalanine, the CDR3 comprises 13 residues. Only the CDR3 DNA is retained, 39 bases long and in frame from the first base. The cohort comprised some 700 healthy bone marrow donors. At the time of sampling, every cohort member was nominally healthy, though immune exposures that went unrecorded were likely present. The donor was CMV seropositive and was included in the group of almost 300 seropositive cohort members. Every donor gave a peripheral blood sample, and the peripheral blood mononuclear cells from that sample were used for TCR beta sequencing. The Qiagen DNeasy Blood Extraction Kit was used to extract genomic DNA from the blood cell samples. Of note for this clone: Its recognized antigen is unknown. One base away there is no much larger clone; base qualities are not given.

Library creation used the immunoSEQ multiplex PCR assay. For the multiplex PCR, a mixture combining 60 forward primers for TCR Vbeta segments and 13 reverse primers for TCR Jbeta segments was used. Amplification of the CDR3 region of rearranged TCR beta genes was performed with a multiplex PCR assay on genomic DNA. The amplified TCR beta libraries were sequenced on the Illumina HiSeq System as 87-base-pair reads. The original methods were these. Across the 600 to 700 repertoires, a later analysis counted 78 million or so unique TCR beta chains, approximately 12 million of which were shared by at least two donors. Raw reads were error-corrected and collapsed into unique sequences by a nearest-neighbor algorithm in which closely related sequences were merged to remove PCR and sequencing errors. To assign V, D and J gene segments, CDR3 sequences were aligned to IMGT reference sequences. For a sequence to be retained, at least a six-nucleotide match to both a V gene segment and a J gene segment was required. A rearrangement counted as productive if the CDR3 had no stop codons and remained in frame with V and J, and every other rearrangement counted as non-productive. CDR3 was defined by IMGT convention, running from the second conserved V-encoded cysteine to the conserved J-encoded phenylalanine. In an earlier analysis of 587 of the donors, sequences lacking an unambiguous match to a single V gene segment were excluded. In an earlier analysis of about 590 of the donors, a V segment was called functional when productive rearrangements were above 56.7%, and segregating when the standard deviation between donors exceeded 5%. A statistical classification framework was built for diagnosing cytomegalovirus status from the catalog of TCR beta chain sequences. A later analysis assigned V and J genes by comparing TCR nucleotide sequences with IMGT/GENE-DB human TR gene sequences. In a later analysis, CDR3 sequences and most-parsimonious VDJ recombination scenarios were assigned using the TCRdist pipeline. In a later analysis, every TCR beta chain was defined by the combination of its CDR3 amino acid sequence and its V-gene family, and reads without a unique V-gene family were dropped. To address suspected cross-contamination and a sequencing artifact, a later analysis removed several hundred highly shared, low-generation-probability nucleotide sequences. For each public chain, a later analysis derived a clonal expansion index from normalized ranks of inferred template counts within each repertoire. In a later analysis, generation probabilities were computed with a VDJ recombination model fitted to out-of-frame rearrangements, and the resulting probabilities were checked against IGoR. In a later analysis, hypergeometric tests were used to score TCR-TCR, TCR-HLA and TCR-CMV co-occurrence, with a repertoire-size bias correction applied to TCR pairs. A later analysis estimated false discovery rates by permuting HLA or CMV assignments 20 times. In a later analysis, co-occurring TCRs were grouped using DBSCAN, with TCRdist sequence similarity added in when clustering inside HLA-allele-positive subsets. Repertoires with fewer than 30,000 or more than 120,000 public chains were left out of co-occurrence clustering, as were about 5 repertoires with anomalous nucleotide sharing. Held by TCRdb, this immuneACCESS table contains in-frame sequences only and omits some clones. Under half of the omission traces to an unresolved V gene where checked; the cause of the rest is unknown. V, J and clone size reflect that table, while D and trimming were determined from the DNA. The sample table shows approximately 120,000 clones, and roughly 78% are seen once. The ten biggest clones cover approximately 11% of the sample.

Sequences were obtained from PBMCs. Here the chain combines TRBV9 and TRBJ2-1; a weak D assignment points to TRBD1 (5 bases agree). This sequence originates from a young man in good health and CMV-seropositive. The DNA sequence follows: TGTGCCAGCAGCGTAGAGGGGTACAATGAGCAGTTCTTC. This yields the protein CASSVEGYNEQFF.